This record concerns one TCR beta chain sequence. Its antigen is unknown. The sample comes from a study of T cell responses to AZD1222 COVID-19 vaccine. CDR3 length: 14 amino acids. Trimming pared 3 bases from V and 5 bases from J, leaving 13 bases between. CDR1 and CDR2 (germline): SGDLS, YYNGEE. Overall study findings and caveats: Across spike, vaccine-associated CD4 TCRs were found, dominant at 160-218 and 743-854.

TCRdb's copy holds only in-frame clones and misses some; the assay was immunoSEQ multiplex PCR. Here the sample spans some 130,000 clones, 75% to 90% being singletons. The rearrangement uses TRBV9 and TRBJ2-3, with no clear D. Source: peripheral blood, taken on day 0 of AZD1222 vaccination. The sequence came from an adult in good health. The CDR3 spells CASSARHGGDTQYF. Written as DNA, the CDR3 is TGTGCCAGCAGCGCGAGACATGGTGGAGATACGCAGTATTTT.